The 16 T cell receptor beta chains listed next were all sequenced from one sample in a study of CD8 T cells in ankylosing spondylitis. Each CDR3 protein is one row after TCRdb ran MiXCR on the 5' RACE reads. The table lists a few hundred thousand distinct CDR3 sequences, 18% of them singletons. The specimen sequenced was blood, either unsorted or a sorted T cell fraction (not recorded which). The receptors were sampled from a male donor with ankylosing spondylitis or in good health (not recorded which).

The chain couples TRBV7-8 to TRBJ2-3; TRBD2 aligns across 9 bases. J gave up 6 bases and V 4 bases, and 14 bases lay outside the gene matches. CDR1 is SGHVS and CDR2 is FQNEAQ in the germline V gene. There are 17 residues in the CDR3. The CDR3: CASSSVLGAGGSDTQYF. CDR3 nucleotides: TGTGCCAGCAGCTCCGTACTAGGGGCGGGAGGGTCGGATACGCAGTATTTT.

This clonotype was seen many times. The J gene is TRBJ2-2, the V gene TRBV16, with a tentative D call TRBD1 (5 bases). Between the trimmed V and J ends, which lost 0 bases and 4 bases, there was a span of 15 bases. This CDR3 spans 17 amino acids. Germline CDR1 reads KGHSY; CDR2 reads FQNENV. CDR3 in DNA: TGTGCCAGCAGCCAATCGCGACCGACAGAGCTCACCGGGGAGCTGTTTTTT. Its protein product is CASSQSRPTELTGELFF. The variable domain in full, with the rest retrieved from reference TRBV16 and TRBJ2-2, is GEEVAQTPKHLVRGEGQKAKLYCAPIKGHSYVFWYQQVLKNEFKFLISFQNENVFDETGMPKERFSAKCLPNSPCSLEIQATKLEDSAVYFCASSQSRPTELTGELFFGEGSRLTVL.

This sequence joins TRBV20-1 and TRBJ1-1, with D hard to call. The CDR3 covers 12 residues. V was pared by 0 bases and J by 5 bases, with 7 bases between. In germline, CDR1 is DFQATT, CDR2 SNEGSKA (reference sequence). CDR3 in DNA: TGCAGTGCTAGAGAGGGAGGGACTGAAGCTTTCTTT. This gives the protein CSAREGGTEAFF.

This CDR3 is CSVEHREDTQYF. The CDR3 nucleotides are TGCAGCGTTGAACACAGAGAAGATACGCAGTATTTT. The gene calls are TRBV29-1 and TRBJ2-3; D is unresolved. The CDR3 consists of 12 residues. CDR1 and CDR2 from the germline V gene are SQVTM and ANQGSEA. The V gene lost 2 bases and the J gene lost 5 bases, with 8 bases spanning the gap.

The chain carries TRBV24-1 and TRBJ2-5; 7 bases line up with TRBD1. V shed 5 bases, J shed 7 bases, and the junction held 6 bases outside the gene matches. Germline CDR1 is KGHDR and CDR2 is SFDVKD. The CDR3 runs 13 residues. The CDR3 DNA reads TGTGCCACCAGTGCAGGGGGATACGGGACCCAGTACTTC. Protein: CATSAGGYGTQYF.

In this sample, this clonotype turned up a few times. This chain joins TRBV29-1 and TRBJ2-5, with 7 bases fitting TRBD2. The CDR3 loop spans 15 amino acids. V dropped 6 bases and J dropped 0; count of bases not matched to a gene: 10. Germline assignment: CDR1 SQVTM and CDR2 ANQGSEA. CDR3 residues: CSVDDGLVYQETQYF. CDR3 DNA: TGCAGCGTAGACGATGGACTAGTGTACCAAGAGACCCAGTACTTC.

V and J are TRBV12-3 or TRBV12-4 and TRBJ2-1; tentatively, D is TRBD2 (5 bases). This CDR3 has 13 residues. Trimming took off 6 bases at V and 9 bases at J, with 15 bases between the two ends. The CDR3 loop is CASRPPFEGEQFF. Written as DNA, the CDR3 is TGTGCCAGCAGGCCCCCTTTTGAGGGTGAGCAGTTCTTC.

This clonotype was seen more than once but under ten times. The chain couples TRBV12-3 or TRBV12-4 to TRBJ2-7, with D tentatively TRBD1 or TRBD2 (5 bases each). With 3 bases removed from V and 2 bases from J, the gap between germline ends came to 17 bases. This CDR3 comprises 16 residues. The CDR3 region has the DNA TGTGCCAGCAGTTTTAATCGGGACCGCCCAACCTACGAGCAGTACTTC. It yields the protein CASSFNRDRPTYEQYF.

This clonotype was observed many times. The J gene is TRBJ2-7, the V gene TRBV5-1; no clear D gene. The CDR3 sequence is 12 residues long. The ends were cut back, 0 bases at V and 5 bases at J, with 6 bases in the middle. Germline V CDR1 and CDR2: SGHRS, YFSETQ. The CDR3 DNA sequence: TGCGCCAGCAGCTTGGAGGGAAACGAGCAGTACTTC. Translation: CASSLEGNEQYF.

The chain carries TRBV5-5 and TRBJ2-3; TRBD2 aligns across 10 bases. Germline V gene lookup returns CDR1 SGHKS and CDR2 YYEKEE (reference sequence). The junction had 3 bases not matched to a gene; V was cut back by 2 bases and J by 0 bases. The CDR3 runs 16 residues. CDR3 residues: CASSFPAGGSTDTQYF. The CDR3 DNA reads TGTGCCAGCAGCTTTCCAGCGGGAGGGAGCACAGATACGCAGTATTTT.

This clonotype has just a few counts. The chain carries TRBV10-1 and TRBJ2-7; D is possibly TRBD1 (5 bases). The CDR3 covers 12 residues. Trimming cost V 1 base and J 6 bases, with 7 bases left between them. Germline CDR1 WNHNN, CDR2 SYGVQD (reference sequence). Written as DNA, the CDR3 is TGCGCCAGCAGTGAGTACCAGGGCGAGCAGTACTTC. Translation: CASSEYQGEQYF.

The chain's CDR3 is CASSQGGLDHSNQPQHF. CDR3 nucleotides: TGTGCCAGCAGCCAAGGGGGCCTCGACCATAGCAATCAGCCCCAGCATTTT. The chain couples TRBV3-1 to TRBJ1-5; D might be TRBD1 (5 bases). Trimming left V 1 base short and J 0 bases short, with 13 bases between. This CDR3 region has 17 residues. CDR1 and CDR2 (germline): LGHDT, YNNKEL (reference sequence).

V and J are TRBV7-6 and TRBJ2-3; D possibly uses TRBD1 or TRBD2 (5 bases each). The length of the CDR3 is 15 residues. Per germline, CDR1 SGHVS and CDR2 FNYEAQ. V was trimmed by 5 bases and J by 0 bases, leaving 12 bases between them. The CDR3 sequence: CASSDWDGSTDTQYF. In DNA form, the CDR3 reads TGTGCCAGCAGCGATTGGGACGGCAGCACAGATACGCAGTATTTT.

V gene TRBV6-1 combines with J gene TRBJ2-1; D is possibly TRBD2 (6 bases). Germline V gene lookup returns CDR1 MNHNS and CDR2 SASEGT. The V end was cut by 6 bases, the J end by 2 bases, with 14 bases between. There are 15 residues in the CDR3. Here the CDR3 reads CASRAGTGTYNEQFF. The CDR3 DNA reads TGTGCCAGCAGAGCCGGGACTGGAACCTACAATGAGCAGTTCTTC.

Ten or more counts support this clonotype. The chain couples TRBV12-3 or TRBV12-4 to TRBJ2-1; 9 bases agree with TRBD2. The CDR3 runs 17 residues. The J segment lost 1 base and the V segment lost 5 bases, leaving 9 bases of the junction unmatched. DNA for the CDR3: TGTGCCAGCAGTCCCGCGCGAGCGGGAGGTTCCTACAATGAGCAGTTCTTC. Its translation is CASSPARAGGSYNEQFF.

The rearrangement joins TRBV6-2 or TRBV6-3 to TRBJ2-1, with 8 bases identical to TRBD1. J lost 0 bases, V lost 0 bases, and 4 bases had no gene match. CDR3 length equals 17 residues. Germline V lookup: CDR1 MNHEY, CDR2 SVGEGT. Here the CDR3 reads CASSYSGQGSSYNEQFF. The DNA for the CDR3 is TGTGCCAGCAGTTACTCTGGACAGGGAAGCTCCTACAATGAGCAGTTCTTC.